The 18 T cell receptor beta chains presented below share a single source sample, sequenced in a study of cytomegalovirus exposure and HLA in healthy donors. The PCR employed 60 Vbeta primers together with 13 Jbeta primers. Method: immunoSEQ multiplex PCR; TCRdb's copy keeps in-frame clones and lacks some. This table holds roughly 100,000 clones, 75% found once. Sequenced input: PBMCs. The receptors derive from a man in his forties in good health and CMV-seronegative.

This chain links TRBV2 with TRBJ1-4; 7 positions agree with TRBD1. This CDR3 contains 14 residues. Germline V CDR1 and CDR2: SNHLY, FYNNEI. The ends lost 6 bases at V and 6 bases at J; junction bases unmatched: 7. The CDR3 DNA sequence: TGTGCCAGCAGGCTCCGGGACAGCCATGAAAAACTGTTTTTT. This codes for CASRLRDSHEKLFF. Based on the CDR3 plus reference TRBV2 and TRBJ1-4, the full variable domain is EPEVTQTPSHQVTQMGQEVILRCVPISNHLYFYWYRQILGQKVEFLVSFYNNEISEKSEIFDDQFSVERPDGSNFTLKIRSTKLEDSAMYFCASRLRDSHEKLFFGSGTQLSVL.

The chain recombines TRBV29-1 with TRBJ1-2; 7 bases line up with TRBD1. Looked up from germline, CDR1 is SQVTM and CDR2 is ANQGSEA. J lost 8 bases, V lost 0 bases, and 9 bases had no gene match. This CDR3 is built from 14 residues. CDR3 coding DNA: TGCAGCGTTGAAGACCCGACAGGGATCCGGGGCTACACCTTC. It translates to CSVEDPTGIRGYTF.

The V and J genes are TRBV10-2 and TRBJ2-7, with 9 nucleotides matching TRBD1. CDR1 is WSHSY, CDR2 SAAADI, per germline. Trimming removed 6 bases from V and 2 bases from J; junction bases left unmatched: 2. The CDR3 is 13 residues long. The CDR3 loop is CASRDRGPYEQYF. The CDR3 region has the DNA TGCGCCAGCAGGGACAGGGGCCCCTACGAGCAGTACTTC.

V gene TRBV6-1 combines with J gene TRBJ1-5; 8 bases are a match to TRBD1. J was trimmed by 4 bases and V by 1 base; bases with no gene match: 12. Germline V lookup: CDR1 MNHNS, CDR2 SASEGT. This CDR3 comprises 18 residues. CDR3 in DNA: TGTGCCAGCAGTGAAGAGAGACAGGGGATAATAACTAATCAGCCCCAGCATTTT. Its translation is CASSEERQGIITNQPQHF.

This clone was detected a few times. The chain combines TRBV5-5 with TRBJ1-1; D ambiguous. The ends were cut back, 0 bases at V and 4 bases at J, with 4 bases in the middle. The germline CDR1 and CDR2 sequences are SGHKS and YYEKEE (reference sequence). The CDR3 is 12 residues long. The CDR3 DNA sequence: TGTGCCAGCAGCTTGGTGGCCACTGAAGCTTTCTTT. Protein sequence: CASSLVATEAFF.

The rearrangement links TRBV27 to TRBJ2-1; D gene unclear. Germline V gene data show CDR1 as MNHEY and CDR2 as SMNVEV (reference sequence). Trimming stripped 1 base from V and 9 bases from J, with 10 bases between. The CDR3 contains 13 residues. The CDR3 protein is CASSLLRLGEQFF. The CDR3 DNA sequence: TGTGCCAGCAGTTTATTGAGGTTAGGTGAGCAGTTCTTC.

In the case of this clone: Given the absence of the conserved phenylalanine or tryptophan at the CDR3 end, a read error is likely. The chain recombines TRBV7-2 with TRBJ2-3, with D perhaps matching TRBD2 (5 bases). This CDR3 is 15 amino acids long. Trimming took off 5 bases at V and 5 bases at J, with 17 bases between the two ends. Per germline, CDR1 SGHTA and CDR2 FQGNSA. In nucleotides, the CDR3 is TGTGCCAGCAGCCCGAGACCCACGGGGAAAGATACGCAGTATGTT. This encodes CASSPRPTGKDTQYV.

The V call is TRBV18, the J call TRBJ2-5, with D maybe TRBD1 (5 bases). CDR1 is KGHSH and CDR2 is LQKENI in the germline V gene. Trimming took off 3 bases at V and 2 bases at J, with 7 bases between the two ends. The CDR3 consists of 13 residues. CDR3 region: CASSPTEQETQYF. The DNA of the CDR3 is TGTGCCAGCTCACCGACAGAACAAGAGACCCAGTACTTC.

The rearrangement joins TRBV2 to TRBJ2-5, with 8 nucleotides matching TRBD1. From germline, CDR1 is SNHLY and CDR2 FYNNEI. The CDR3 loop spans 14 amino acids. Trimming took 5 bases from V and 2 from J; bases not matched to a gene: 4. This CDR3 is CASSSDRDQETQYF. DNA for the CDR3: TGTGCCAGCAGTTCGGACAGGGATCAAGAGACCCAGTACTTC.

This sequence joins TRBV11-2 and TRBJ2-1, with D perhaps matching TRBD1 (6 bases). V shed 1 base and J shed 7 bases, with 14 bases lying between them. The germline CDR1 and CDR2 sequences are SGHAT and FQNNGV. This CDR3 comprises 15 residues. The CDR3 DNA is TGTGCCAGCAGCTTAGGCCAGGGGCGCATGAATGAGCAGTTCTTC. Translated, it gives CASSLGQGRMNEQFF.

The chain couples TRBV19 to TRBJ2-3, with 7 nucleotides matching TRBD1. This CDR3 region has 18 residues. Germline V gene lookup returns CDR1 LNHDA and CDR2 SQIVND (reference sequence). V was clipped by 5 bases and J by 0 bases; unmatched bases: 14. The CDR3 DNA is TGTGCCAGTAGTTTCCAGGGGACAGCGAAAACTAGCACAGATACGCAGTATTTT. Translated, it gives CASSFQGTAKTSTDTQYF. The whole variable domain, filled in from reference TRBV19 and TRBJ2-3, reads DGGITQSPKYLFRKEGQNVTLSCEQNLNHDAMYWYRQDPGQGLRLIYYSQIVNDFQKGDIAEGYSVSREKKESFPLTVTSAQKNPTAFYLCASSFQGTAKTSTDTQYFGPGTRLTVL.

The genes are TRBV5-6 and TRBJ1-1; 7 nucleotides match TRBD1. With V trimmed by 4 bases and J by 0 bases, 6 bases remained unmatched. The CDR3 totals 15 residues. Germline lookup yields CDR1 SGHDT and CDR2 YYEEEE. In DNA form, the CDR3 reads TGTGCCAGCAGCCTGGGACAGAGAATGAACACTGAAGCTTTCTTT. This translates into CASSLGQRMNTEAFF. The full variable domain, in which reference TRBV5-6 and TRBJ1-1 provide the parts outside the CDR3, is DAGVTQSPTHLIKTRGQQVTLRCSPKSGHDTVSWYQQALGQGPQFIFQYYEEEERQRGNFPDRFSGHQFPNYSSELNVNALLLGDSALYLCASSLGQRMNTEAFFGQGTRLTVV.

The chain links TRBV7-6 to TRBJ2-1, with D possibly TRBD2 on 6 matching bases. V lost 1 base and J lost 4, with 17 bases in between. This CDR3 has 17 residues. Germline V gene data show CDR1 as SGHVS and CDR2 as FNYEAQ. The CDR3: CASSLGSIGGLYNEQFF. The CDR3 DNA is TGTGCCAGCAGCTTAGGGAGTATTGGGGGACTGTACAATGAGCAGTTCTTC.

J is TRBJ2-1 and V is TRBV29-1, with 9 bases aligning to TRBD2. CDR1 and CDR2 (germline): SQVTM, ANQGSEA. The trim removed 7 bases at V and 9 bases at J, leaving 19 bases unmatched. The CDR3 is made up of 16 amino acids. CDR3: CSASGRGGLINGEQFF. The CDR3 DNA reads TGCAGCGCCTCTGGGCGGGGGGGGTTAATTAACGGTGAGCAGTTCTTC.

CDR3: CASSLVGDTGTQYF. CDR3 sequence (DNA): TGTGCCAGCAGCTTGGTTGGGGACACGGGGACCCAGTACTTC. V is TRBV5-4 and J is TRBJ2-5; the D gene is possibly TRBD1 (6 bases). V lost 0 bases, J lost 7 bases, and 13 bases lay in between. CDR3 length equals 14 residues. Germline CDR1 is SGHNT and CDR2 is YYREEE (reference sequence).

The DNA of the CDR3 is TGTGCCAGTAGTATGCCCCGGGACAGGGGGTATAATTCACCCCTCCACTTT. It specifies CASSMPRDRGYNSPLHF. The chain combines TRBV19 with TRBJ1-6; 11 bases line up with TRBD1. Germline lookup yields CDR1 LNHDA and CDR2 SQIVND (reference sequence). The CDR3 extends over 17 amino acids. Losses at the gene ends were 3 bases for V and 4 bases for J; bases not matched to a gene: 5.

This rearrangement joins TRBV7-9 to TRBJ2-1, with TRBD1 identical over 9 bases. In germline, CDR1 is SEHNR, CDR2 FQNEAQ (reference sequence). This CDR3 is 16 amino acids long. V shed 5 bases, J shed 1 base, and the junction held 6 bases outside the gene matches. The CDR3 coding sequence is TGTGCCAGCAGCCACATGACAGGGGGGTCCTACAATGAGCAGTTCTTC. Amino acids: CASSHMTGGSYNEQFF. Combining the CDR3 with reference TRBV7-9 and TRBJ2-1 gives the whole variable domain DTGVSQNPRHKITKRGQNVTFRCDPISEHNRLYWYRQTLGQGPEFLTYFQNEAQLEKSRLLSDRFSAERPKGSFSTLEIQRTEQGDSAMYLCASSHMTGGSYNEQFFGPGTRLTVL.

This clone was counted between two and nine times. The J gene is TRBJ1-1, the V gene TRBV11-3; tentative D call: TRBD1 (5 bases). The CDR3 sequence is 13 residues long. Trimming left V 5 bases short and J 2 bases short, with 9 bases between. Germline V CDR1 and CDR2: SGHNT, YENEEA. The CDR3 bases are TGTGCCAGCAGCACCGACAGAAACACTGAAGCTTTCTTT. Its translation: CASSTDRNTEAFF.